These 17 T cell receptor beta chains share one sample of origin, sequenced in a study of post-analysis software for immune sequencing data. Carried by the TCR beta cDNA libraries were unique molecular identifiers. TCRdb redid the calling of the PCR reads with MiXCR, one entry per CDR3 protein. The table has 350,000 to 500,000 distinct CDR3 sequences, 39% seen once. Study results and limitations: Five or six TRBV segments, TRBV5-6, TRBV5-1 and TRBV20-1 among them, were found more frequent in patients than controls.

Which antigens these TCRs recognize remains unknown. Sequencing used blood. Receptors originate from a girl aged 2-10 years with multiple sclerosis.

The rearrangement joins TRBV12-3 or TRBV12-4 to TRBJ2-7; D is possibly TRBD1 (5 bases). V was clipped by 4 bases and J by 0 bases, with 10 bases between them. This CDR3 is built from 14 residues. The CDR3 reads CASSSRQGSYEQYF. For the CDR3, the DNA is TGTGCCAGCAGTTCCCGCCAGGGCTCCTACGAGCAGTACTTC.

The J gene is TRBJ1-2, the V gene TRBV28; 7 nucleotides align to TRBD1. CDR1 MDHEN and CDR2 SYDVKM come from the germline V gene. Unmatched junction bases numbered 5, after V lost 3 bases and J lost 4 bases. The CDR3 consists of 14 residues. Here the CDR3 DNA reads TGTGCCAGCAGTTTTATCGACAGGGCCTATGGCTACACCTTC. Translating gives CASSFIDRAYGYTF.

This chain connects TRBV5-1 to TRBJ2-2, with D hard to call. The germline V gene has CDR1 SGHRS and CDR2 YFSETQ. The CDR3 is 15 amino acids. V lost 4 bases and J 1 base, leaving 11 bases between the germline ends. CDR3: CASSRGPENTGELFF. CDR3 nucleotide sequence: TGCGCCAGCAGCCGTGGACCAGAGAACACCGGGGAGCTGTTTTTT.

There are a few counts of this clonotype. CDR3 protein: CSATPFVFEEQFF. The CDR3 coding sequence is TGCAGTGCTACACCCTTCGTTTTTGAAGAGCAGTTCTTC. The rearrangement uses TRBV20-1 and TRBJ2-1, with D hard to call. Germline values: CDR1 DFQATT, CDR2 SNEGSKA (reference sequence). This CDR3 is built from 13 residues. V was pared by 4 bases and J by 10 bases, with 17 bases between.

The V gene is TRBV6-2 or TRBV6-3, the J gene TRBJ2-3; unclear D gene. The CDR3 covers 17 residues. Trimming removed 5 bases from V and 1 base from J, with 19 bases in between. CDR1 and CDR2 (germline): MNHEY, SVGEGT. The CDR3: CASSPSSGPLGTDTQYF. The CDR3 DNA is TGTGCCAGCAGTCCATCTTCAGGACCTCTAGGCACAGATACGCAGTATTTT.

A few counts support this clonotype. The chain joins TRBV4-1 to TRBJ1-2, with D unresolved. Germline loops: CDR1 MGHRA, CDR2 YSYEKL. The CDR3 totals 15 residues. Trimming took off 2 bases at V and 5 bases at J, with 15 bases between the two ends. CDR3: CASSQPERLPYGYTF. The CDR3 region has the DNA TGCGCCAGCAGCCAACCCGAGAGACTGCCTTATGGCTACACCTTC.

The chain links TRBV16 to TRBJ1-2; 10 bases are a match to TRBD1. V lost 6 bases, J lost 6 bases, and 4 bases stayed unmatched. This CDR3 is built from 13 residues. CDR1 KGHSY and CDR2 FQNENV come from the germline V gene. Here the CDR3 DNA reads TGTGCCAGCAGAGCGGGACAGGGGCATGGCTACACCTTC. As protein: CASRAGQGHGYTF.

This clonotype appeared a few times. The gene calls are TRBV5-1 and TRBJ2-7; D is possibly TRBD2 (6 bases). V was shortened by 3 bases and J by 0 bases, with 16 bases between the two germline ends. The CDR3 extends over 16 amino acids. CDR1 and CDR2 (germline): SGHRS, YFSETQ. The CDR3 region has the DNA TGCGCCAGCAGCTCTCTGGGCGGGGCGAGCTCCTACGAGCAGTACTTC. It is translated as CASSSLGGASSYEQYF.

There are a few counts of this clonotype. V and J are TRBV7-3 and TRBJ1-1; the match to TRBD1 covers 7 bases. CDR1 is SGHTA and CDR2 is FQGTGA in the germline V gene. This CDR3 region has 14 residues. V trimming: 0 bases; J trimming: 7 bases; junction bases outside the gene matches: 5. The CDR3 here is CASSLTTGSLEAFF. CDR3 DNA sequence: TGTGCCAGCAGCTTAACGACAGGGTCACTTGAAGCTTTCTTT. The full variable domain, its missing parts supplied by reference TRBV7-3 and TRBJ1-1, is GAGVSQTPSNKVTEKGKYVELRCDPISGHTALYWYRQSLGQGPEFLIYFQGTGAADDSGLPNDRFFAVRPEGSVSTLKIQRTERGDSAVYLCASSLTTGSLEAFFGQGTRLTVV.

The chain couples TRBV29-1 to TRBJ2-5; D remains unclear. The CDR3 covers 13 residues. From germline, CDR1 is SQVTM and CDR2 ANQGSEA. V gave up 4 bases and J gave up 4 bases, with 13 bases separating them. CDR3 region: CSVGGLLRETQYF. CDR3 DNA: TGCAGCGTTGGTGGCTTGCTTCGAGAGACCCAGTACTTC.

The J gene is TRBJ2-7, the V gene TRBV2; D is unclear. V dropped 0 bases and J dropped 3 bases, with 12 bases sitting between them. This CDR3 contains 15 residues. The germline V gene has CDR1 SNHLY and CDR2 FYNNEI. The DNA of the CDR3 is TGTGCCAGCAGTGAAGCGCCCCGGACCTTCTACGAGCAGTACTTC. It translates to CASSEAPRTFYEQYF.

This clonotype was seen once. The V and J genes are TRBV7-6 and TRBJ2-7, with D perhaps being TRBD1 or TRBD2 (5 bases each). This CDR3 is built from 15 residues. Between the trimmed V and J ends, which lost 5 bases and 3 bases, there was a span of 17 bases. Germline V gene data show CDR1 as SGHVS and CDR2 as FNYEAQ. The CDR3 is CASSQTDGGDYEQYF. Written as DNA, the CDR3 is TGTGCCAGCAGCCAGACAGACGGAGGAGACTACGAGCAGTACTTC.

The chain links TRBV28 to TRBJ2-5; D unresolved. Deletions cut 5 bases from V and 2 bases from J, with 9 bases between. The CDR3 has 13 residues. Germline V gives CDR1 MDHEN, CDR2 SYDVKM. Here the CDR3 DNA reads TGTGCCAGCAGTCCCGTACAACAAGAGACCCAGTACTTC. Translating gives CASSPVQQETQYF.

The CDR3 sequence is CASSLTQGSNEKLFF. The CDR3 nucleotides read TGCGCCAGCAGCTTGACCCAGGGTTCGAATGAAAAACTGTTTTTT. V usage is TRBV4-3 and J usage is TRBJ1-4, with a weak D call TRBD1 (5 bases). CDR1 LGHNA and CDR2 YSLEER come from the germline V gene. Trimming removed 5 bases at V and 5 bases at J, with 15 bases between. The CDR3 has 15 residues.

The chain employs TRBV7-8 and TRBJ2-4; the D is unclear. The V end was cut by 1 base, the J end by 6 bases, with 16 bases between. Looked up from germline, CDR1 is SGHVS and CDR2 is FQNEAQ. This CDR3 comprises 16 residues. The CDR3 bases are TGTGCCAGCAGCTTAGGAGCACTTGGTGCCTTAAACATTCAGTACTTC. This gives the protein CASSLGALGALNIQYF.

The V gene is TRBV29-1, the J gene TRBJ2-3; 7 positions agree with TRBD2. V gave up 3 bases and J gave up 4 bases; unmatched junction bases: 7. The length of the CDR3 is 14 residues. The germline gives CDR1 SQVTM, CDR2 ANQGSEA. The DNA for the CDR3 is TGCAGCGTTGACGTGGCGGGGGAAGCAGATACGCAGTATTTT. Its translation: CSVDVAGEADTQYF.

The chain carries TRBV7-9 and TRBJ1-4; D may be TRBD1 (5 bases). Germline CDR1 SEHNR, CDR2 FQNEAQ (reference sequence). The CDR3 runs to 18 residues. Trimming took 4 bases from V and 3 from J, leaving 21 bases between them. The DNA for the CDR3 is TGTGCCAGCAGCTCGGGGCTAGGGACCGGAGATCCTAATGAAAAACTGTTTTTT. This encodes CASSSGLGTGDPNEKLFF.